This TCR beta chain was identified in a study of identical twins. TCRdb reprocessed the 5' RACE reads via MiXCR and lists one record per CDR3 protein. The sample holds a few hundred thousand distinct CDR3 sequences, 9.6% seen once. The CDR3 sequence is 14 residues long. Trimming took 2 bases from V and 2 from J, leaving 8 bases between them. The germline V gene encodes CDR1 MNHEY and CDR2 SVGEGT. This clonotype was counted ten times or more. These data were also reused for a study on yellow fever vaccine responses in identical twins.

Sequencing was performed on PBMCs. This rearrangement joins TRBV6-2 or TRBV6-3 to TRBJ2-3; D not resolved. The TCR originated in a woman in her late teens or twenties in good health. Here the CDR3 reads CASSYPADTDTQYF. The DNA of the CDR3 is TGTGCCAGCAGTTACCCGGCTGACACAGATACGCAGTATTTT.